A single sample gave rise to the 29 T cell receptor beta chains below, sequenced in a study of blood T cell repertoires in COVID-19. The protocol was immunoSEQ multiplex PCR, while the TCRdb copy is restricted to in-frame clones and leaves out a portion. Of roughly 130,000 clones in the sample, more than 65% were seen once. What was sequenced was peripheral blood. These receptors were collected from a man older than 75 with acute or convalescent COVID-19.

The V call is TRBV7-2, the J call TRBJ2-7; tentative D call: TRBD1 (5 bases). Germline V lookup: CDR1 SGHTA, CDR2 FQGNSA. This CDR3 is 15 amino acids long. Trimming left V 5 bases short and J 3 bases short, with 17 bases between. The DNA for the CDR3 is TGTGCCAGCAGCAGTCAGGGTAGGGCCTACTACGAGCAGTACTTC. It yields the protein CASSSQGRAYYEQYF.

The genes are TRBV27 and TRBJ1-2, with TRBD1 as a possible D gene (5 bases). CDR3 size: 14 residues. V lost 8 bases to trimming and J lost 4 bases, with 17 bases between them. Germline V lookup: CDR1 MNHEY, CDR2 SMNVEV (reference sequence). As DNA, the CDR3 is TGTGCCAGCGGGTCCCGACAAGGGGTCTATGGCTACACCTTC. It yields the protein CASGSRQGVYGYTF.

In its sample, this clone was seen a few times. V gene TRBV18 combines with J gene TRBJ2-5; unclear D gene. This CDR3 is built from 12 residues. Germline CDR1 KGHSH, CDR2 LQKENI. V was shortened by 2 bases and J by 6 bases, with 7 bases between the two germline ends. CDR3 amino acids: CASSPEEKTQYF. The CDR3 region has the DNA TGTGCCAGCTCACCAGAGGAGAAGACCCAGTACTTC.

V is TRBV4-2 and J is TRBJ2-7; 8 bases line up with TRBD2. V trimming: 6 bases; J trimming: 6 bases; junction bases outside the gene matches: 13. Germline V gene sequence: CDR1 LGHNA, CDR2 YNFKEQ. CDR3 length equals 15 residues. CDR3 amino acids: CASSPMRGARSEQYF. In DNA form, the CDR3 reads TGTGCCAGCAGTCCCATGCGGGGGGCCAGGAGCGAGCAGTACTTC.

The chain couples TRBV2 to TRBJ1-1; maybe TRBD1 (5 bases). From germline, CDR1 is SNHLY and CDR2 FYNNEI. The CDR3 is made up of 15 amino acids. V shed 6 bases and J shed 4 bases, with 18 bases lying between them. The CDR3 DNA is TGTGCCAGCAGGAGCCCGGGACTACAAACCACTGAAGCTTTCTTT. This sequence encodes CASRSPGLQTTEAFF.

The chain combines TRBV6-5 with TRBJ2-7, with 10 nucleotides matching TRBD1. The CDR3 contains 16 residues. V shed 2 bases and J 5 bases; nucleotides not matched to a gene: 9. CDR1 is MNHEY, CDR2 SVGAGI, per germline. As DNA, the CDR3 is TGTGCCAGCAGTTACCTCGACAGGGGGCGAGGGAACGAGCAGTACTTC. Translation: CASSYLDRGRGNEQYF.

The chain carries TRBV28 and TRBJ1-4; D is uncertain. The CDR3 contains 12 residues. Germline CDR1 reads MDHEN; CDR2 reads SYDVKM. V was cut by 5 bases and J by 2 bases, with 3 bases left in between. DNA for the CDR3: TGTGCCAGCAGTCCGACTAATGAAAAACTGTTTTTT. Translating gives CASSPTNEKLFF.

The chain joins TRBV23-1 to TRBJ1-2; 7 positions agree with TRBD1. TRBV23-1 qualifies as an ORF whose function is uncertain. V lost 4 bases to trimming and J lost 2 bases; unmatched junction nucleotides: 10. This CDR3 contains 16 residues. CDR3 region: CASSRPRTGENYGYTF. In DNA, the CDR3 is TGCGCCAGCAGTCGCCCCCGGACAGGCGAAAACTATGGCTACACCTTC.

V usage is TRBV19 and J usage is TRBJ1-5; 11 nucleotides line up with TRBD1. V lost 7 bases, J lost 7 bases, and 9 bases stayed unmatched. CDR3 length equals 15 residues. Germline CDR1 is LNHDA and CDR2 is SQIVND (reference sequence). The CDR3 loop reads CASNGQGAFGQPQHF. Written as DNA, the CDR3 is TGTGCCAGTAATGGACAGGGGGCATTCGGGCAGCCCCAGCATTTT. Full variable domain (rest looked up from reference TRBV19 and TRBJ1-5): DGGITQSPKYLFRKEGQNVTLSCEQNLNHDAMYWYRQDPGQGLRLIYYSQIVNDFQKGDIAEGYSVSREKKESFPLTVTSAQKNPTAFYLCASNGQGAFGQPQHFGDGTRLSIL.

This clone was recorded only once. The rearrangement uses TRBV11-3 and TRBJ2-7, with 9 bases identical to TRBD1. CDR3 length: 14 residues. CDR1 and CDR2 from the germline V gene are SGHNT and YENEEA. J gave up 5 bases and V 4 bases, and 6 bases lay outside the gene matches. CDR3 sequence: CASSSGTGWNEQYF. The CDR3 DNA reads TGTGCCAGCAGCTCCGGGACAGGGTGGAACGAGCAGTACTTC.

The CDR3 region has the DNA TGTGCCAGCAGCCCCGGACTAACCGCAGATACGCAGTATTTT. This encodes CASSPGLTADTQYF. The chain recombines TRBV14 with TRBJ2-3; D is possibly TRBD2 (6 bases). CDR1 is SGHDN, CDR2 FVKESK, per germline. CDR3 length: 14 residues. V gave up 4 bases and J gave up 4 bases, with 12 bases separating them.

The DNA of the CDR3 is TGTGCCAGCAGTGATGGGGAGGTGGCTGGAAACACCATATATTTT. It specifies CASSDGEVAGNTIYF. This chain joins TRBV7-2 and TRBJ1-3; unclear D gene. Per germline, CDR1 SGHTA and CDR2 FQGNSA. CDR3 length: 15 amino acids. V was trimmed by 6 bases and J by 2 bases, leaving 14 bases between them.

This clone was detected only once. V is TRBV27 and J is TRBJ2-4; 8 bases align to TRBD1. The ends lost 3 bases at V and 15 bases at J; junction bases unmatched: 13. This CDR3 comprises 14 residues. Germline V CDR1 and CDR2: MNHEY, SMNVEV (reference sequence). For the CDR3, the DNA is TGTGCCAGCAGTTTGGAGGGAACAGGGGGTCGTTGGTACTTC. Translation: CASSLEGTGGRWYF.

The rearrangement links TRBV6-2 or TRBV6-3 to TRBJ1-2; 8 nucleotides agree with TRBD1. The V segment lost 6 bases and the J segment 4 bases; nucleotides outside the gene matches: 7. CDR1 is MNHEY and CDR2 is SVGEGT in the germline V gene. CDR3 length: 14 residues. This CDR3 reads CASSQGQGGYGYTF. DNA of the CDR3: TGTGCCAGCAGCCAAGGACAGGGAGGCTATGGCTACACCTTC.

Only a few counts were recorded for this clone. The rearrangement uses TRBV28 and TRBJ1-5; a weak D match, TRBD1 (6 bases). Per germline, CDR1 MDHEN and CDR2 SYDVKM. The CDR3 length is 13 residues. Trimming removed 4 bases from V and 4 bases from J, with 8 bases in between. The CDR3 here is CASSSQGNQPQHF. Written as DNA, the CDR3 is TGTGCCAGCAGTTCTCAGGGGAATCAGCCCCAGCATTTT.

The V and J genes are TRBV19 and TRBJ2-3; 9 bases are a match to TRBD2. CDR3 length: 15 amino acids. J lost 1 base, V lost 6 bases, and 5 bases had no gene match. Germline V gene data show CDR1 as LNHDA and CDR2 as SQIVND (reference sequence). CDR3 nucleotides: TGTGCCAGTAGATCTGGGACTAGCCGCACAGATACGCAGTATTTT. Translation gives CASRSGTSRTDTQYF.

This clone was picked up a small number of times. This chain links TRBV18 with TRBJ2-3; 7 bases are a match to TRBD1. This CDR3 region has 13 residues. Trimming cost V 4 bases and J 6 bases; bases outside gene matches: 4. Germline CDR1 KGHSH, CDR2 LQKENI. In DNA form, the CDR3 reads TGTGCCAGCTCACAGGGGGCGCAGGATACGCAGTATTTT. It encodes CASSQGAQDTQYF.

J is TRBJ2-5 and V is TRBV12-3 or TRBV12-4; D possibly corresponds to TRBD1 (6 bases). This CDR3 is built from 13 residues. Trimming stripped 8 bases from V and 5 bases from J, with 15 bases between. The CDR3, as DNA: TGTGCCAGCGGCCAGGGGAATCAGGAGACCCAGTACTTC. Its protein product is CASGQGNQETQYF.

The chain joins TRBV11-2 to TRBJ2-7; D not resolved. The CDR3 is made up of 15 amino acids. CDR1 is SGHAT and CDR2 is FQNNGV in the germline V gene. The V end was cut by 5 bases, the J end by 2 bases, with 16 bases between. The CDR3, as DNA: TGTGCCAGCAGCGCCGACTTGGCCAGTGCCTACGAGCAGTACTTC. Protein product: CASSADLASAYEQYF.

The chain joins TRBV30 to TRBJ2-5, with 9 bases fitting TRBD2. CDR1 is GTSNPN, CDR2 SVGIG, per germline (reference sequence). The CDR3 contains 14 residues. The ends lost 1 base at V and 2 bases at J; junction bases unmatched: 2. This CDR3 reads CAWSGAGGQETQYF. CDR3 nucleotides: TGTGCCTGGAGTGGAGCGGGGGGACAAGAGACCCAGTACTTC.

The chain joins TRBV15 to TRBJ1-6; weak D call: TRBD1 (6 bases). The germline gives CDR1 LNHNV, CDR2 YYDKDF (reference sequence). This CDR3 has 15 amino acids. Trimming shortened V by 0 bases and J by 8 bases, and 11 bases separated the two germline ends. CDR3 nucleotides: TGTGCCACCAGCAGAGACCCAGGGGCTGATTCACCCCTCCACTTT. Translating it yields CATSRDPGADSPLHF.

The V call is TRBV12-3 or TRBV12-4, the J call TRBJ1-4; no clear D gene. The CDR3 sequence is 11 residues long. V was trimmed by 3 bases and J by 8 bases, leaving 4 bases between them. The CDR3 loop reads CASSFSEKLFF. CDR3 in DNA: TGTGCCAGCAGTTTCTCCGAAAAACTGTTTTTT.

The rearrangement joins TRBV18 to TRBJ2-1, with 10 bases fitting TRBD1. From germline, CDR1 is KGHSH and CDR2 LQKENI. The V segment lost 8 bases and the J segment 5 bases; nucleotides outside the gene matches: 3. This CDR3 has 13 residues. The chain's CDR3 is CASRGTGDNEQFF. CDR3 bases: TGTGCCAGCCGCGGGACAGGGGACAATGAGCAGTTCTTC.

The genes are TRBV5-5 and TRBJ2-5; TRBD2 agrees at 10 bases. In germline, CDR1 is SGHKS, CDR2 YYEKEE (reference sequence). The J segment lost 5 bases and the V segment lost 0 bases, leaving 7 bases of the junction unmatched. The CDR3 loop spans 16 amino acids. This chain's CDR3 is CASSLGAGGHYETQYF. DNA of the CDR3: TGTGCCAGCAGCTTGGGAGCGGGGGGGCATTATGAGACCCAGTACTTC.

This chain uses TRBV7-2 with TRBJ1-2; the D is unclear. The ends were cut back, 5 bases at V and 8 bases at J, with 15 bases in the middle. Germline CDR1 reads SGHTA; CDR2 reads FQGNSA. The CDR3 runs to 13 residues. CDR3 residues: CASSNRAGSGYTF. The CDR3 region has the DNA TGTGCCAGCAGCAACCGAGCAGGATCGGGCTACACCTTC.

The J gene is TRBJ1-5, the V gene TRBV18; no clear D. Trimming pared 2 bases from V and 6 bases from J, leaving 8 bases between. In germline, CDR1 is KGHSH, CDR2 LQKENI. The CDR3 has 13 residues. CDR3 nucleotides: TGTGCCAGCTCACCAGAGGGTGGTCAGCCCCAGCATTTT. Residues: CASSPEGGQPQHF.

The J gene is TRBJ2-2, the V gene TRBV6-5; a possible D gene is TRBD2 (6 bases). The CDR3 runs to 15 residues. Per germline, CDR1 MNHEY and CDR2 SVGAGI. Trimming removed 7 bases at V and 0 bases at J, with 12 bases between. The CDR3 DNA sequence: TGTGCCAGCACCCAAGCGGGTGCGAACACCGGGGAGCTGTTTTTT. It codes for CASTQAGANTGELFF.

This clone was seen a single time. The gene calls are TRBV7-7 and TRBJ2-3, with D maybe TRBD1 (5 bases). V gave up 3 bases and J gave up 6 bases, with 25 bases separating them. This CDR3 is built from 18 residues. Germline lookup yields CDR1 SSHAT and CDR2 FNYEAQ (reference sequence). CDR3 in DNA: TGTGCCAGCAGCTTGGTGTGGGTTCCAGGACAAACCTGGGATACGCAGTATTTT. It yields the protein CASSLVWVPGQTWDTQYF.

The rearrangement joins TRBV2 to TRBJ2-5; TRBD1 matches 9 bases. The CDR3 runs 16 residues. Germline values: CDR1 SNHLY, CDR2 FYNNEI. J gave up 2 bases and V 6 bases, and 10 bases lay outside the gene matches. CDR3 in DNA: TGTGCCAGCAGGTTTACAGGGGGCCAGAAACAAGAGACCCAGTACTTC. It translates to CASRFTGGQKQETQYF.